Listed here are 12 T cell receptor beta chains from one sample, sequenced in a study of T cell responses to AZD1222 COVID-19 vaccine. Repertoires were generated with immunoSEQ multiplex PCR, while TCRdb's copy carries only in-frame clones and drops some. This sample has about 98,000 clones, with roughly nine tenths found just once. Sequenced here: peripheral blood, sampled on day 0 of AZD1222 vaccination. These receptors were collected from an adult in good health.

The V call is TRBV11-2, the J call TRBJ2-5; D is unresolved. Trimming removed 1 base at V and 1 base at J, with 4 bases between. The CDR3 has 13 residues. CDR1 is SGHAT and CDR2 is FQNNGV in the germline V gene. CDR3 sequence: CASSLATQETQYF. DNA for the CDR3: TGTGCCAGCAGCTTAGCTACCCAAGAGACCCAGTACTTC.

The J gene is TRBJ2-2, the V gene TRBV7-9; the D is unclear. Germline V gene sequence: CDR1 SEHNR, CDR2 FQNEAQ (reference sequence). CDR3 length: 14 residues. The V and J ends lost 5 bases and 6 bases respectively, with 13 bases between them. CDR3 sequence: CASSRKGVPGELFF. Written as DNA, the CDR3 is TGTGCCAGCAGCAGAAAGGGTGTTCCCGGGGAGCTGTTTTTT.

Only a few counts were recorded for this clone. The V and J genes are TRBV6-2 or TRBV6-3 and TRBJ2-2; D gene ambiguous. This CDR3 has 14 amino acids. From germline, CDR1 is MNHEY and CDR2 SVGEGT. V was pared by 3 bases and J by 1 base, with 6 bases between. The CDR3 region is CASSYWGNTGELFF. CDR3 DNA: TGTGCCAGCAGTTATTGGGGGAACACCGGGGAGCTGTTTTTT.

The chain employs TRBV3-1 (or the pseudogene TRBV3-2) and TRBJ1-2, with D tentatively TRBD1 (5 bases). Per germline, CDR1 LGHDT and CDR2 YNNKEL (reference sequence). The CDR3 totals 13 residues. V was pared by 2 bases and J by 14 bases, with 18 bases between. CDR3 nucleotides: TGTGCCAGCAGCCAAATGGGACGTCGGGGGGAAACCTTC. Protein product: CASSQMGRRGETF.

The chain has TRBV5-1 and TRBJ2-2; 7 bases match TRBD2. CDR3 length equals 15 residues. V lost 5 bases and J lost 2; bases outside the gene matches: 6. Germline CDR1 SGHRS, CDR2 YFSETQ. The CDR3 bases are TGCGCCAGCAGTAGCCTAGCGGACAACACCGGGGAGCTGTTTTTT. The encoded protein is CASSSLADNTGELFF.

The chain uses TRBV7-3 and TRBJ2-1, with 11 positions matching TRBD2. CDR1 SGHTA and CDR2 FQGTGA come from the germline V gene. V shed 5 bases and J 8 bases; nucleotides not matched to a gene: 8. The CDR3 sequence is 15 residues long. The CDR3 bases are TGTGCCAGCAGCCTACTAGCGGGAGTTCGCGATGAGCAGTTCTTC. Translated: CASSLLAGVRDEQFF.

The chain is built from TRBV11-2 and TRBJ2-5; 16 bases are a match to TRBD2. The CDR3 extends over 17 amino acids. J gave up 5 bases and V 4 bases, and 7 bases lay outside the gene matches. The V gene's germline CDR1 is SGHAT and CDR2 FQNNGV. The CDR3 reads CASSYGTSGGALETQYF. CDR3 in DNA: TGTGCCAGCAGCTACGGGACTAGCGGGGGGGCCCTCGAGACCCAGTACTTC.

The rearrangement joins TRBV27 to TRBJ2-5; 7 positions agree with TRBD1. Trimming cost V 6 bases and J 2 bases; bases outside gene matches: 9. The CDR3 is 15 residues long. CDR1 is MNHEY, CDR2 SMNVEV, per germline (reference sequence). The CDR3 nucleotides are TGTGCCAGCAGGGGCTCGAACAGGGGACAAGAGACCCAGTACTTC. It yields the protein CASRGSNRGQETQYF.

Details on this clone: The sample contains more than one DNA sequence encoding this CDR3. This chain joins TRBV7-2 and TRBJ2-7; 9 nucleotides agree with TRBD1. The CDR3 is 15 residues long. V was pared by 0 bases and J by 4 bases, with 4 bases of the junction left unmatched. CDR1 SGHTA and CDR2 FQGNSA come from the germline V gene. The CDR3 DNA reads TGTGCCAGCAGCTTAGCCGGGACAGGGACGTACGAGCAGTACTTC. This gives the protein CASSLAGTGTYEQYF. Together with reference TRBV7-2 and TRBJ2-7, the CDR3 gives the full variable domain: GAGVSQSPSNKVTEKGKDVELRCDPISGHTALYWYRQSLGQGLEFLIYFQGNSAPDKSGLPSDRFSAERTGGSVSTLTIQRTQQEDSAVYLCASSLAGTGTYEQYFGPGTRLTVT.

In its sample, this clone was seen a few times. The chain couples TRBV6-5 to TRBJ1-3, with D perhaps matching TRBD1 (5 bases). CDR3 length: 11 residues. V was clipped by 9 bases and J by 11 bases, with 14 bases between them. The germline CDR1 and CDR2 sequences are MNHEY and SVGAGI. The CDR3 protein is CASTGGSAIYF. Written as DNA, the CDR3 is TGTGCCAGTACAGGAGGGTCCGCCATATATTTT.

V usage is TRBV4-3 and J usage is TRBJ2-7; D may match TRBD1 or TRBD2 (6 bases each). Germline CDR1 LGHNA, CDR2 YSLEER. Trimming removed 4 bases from V and 2 bases from J, with 15 bases in between. There are 15 residues in the CDR3. The CDR3 nucleotides read TGCGCCAGCAGCCTATTCCCGGGGGACACCTACGAGCAGTACTTC. Translated: CASSLFPGDTYEQYF.

The chain carries TRBV9 and TRBJ1-2, with D possibly matching TRBD1 (6 bases). Trimming left V 0 bases short and J 6 bases short, with 12 bases between. The CDR3 contains 14 residues. CDR1 SGDLS and CDR2 YYNGEE come from the germline V gene. The CDR3 sequence is CASSVGLGGHGYTF. CDR3 nucleotide sequence: TGTGCCAGCAGCGTAGGATTGGGGGGCCATGGCTACACCTTC.